A selection of T cell receptor beta chains follows, all from one sample in a study of blood T cell repertoires in COVID-19. Assay used: immunoSEQ multiplex PCR; TCRdb lists only in-frame clones, some missing. The profile covers about 200,000 clones, with 70% to 85% appearing a single time and over 6% taken by the ten largest. The sample consisted of peripheral blood. These receptors originate from a woman older than 75 with COVID-19, enrolled during active disease. Each CDR3 is given with its conserved first and last residue. Each record gives: J gene, V gene, clone size, D gene, CDR3 DNA, CDR3 protein. A D gene is named only where the DNA matches it firmly. Size is stated for part of the rows, as once, few or many counts, or as a class when the clone is expanded.

j_call: TRBJ2-1
v_call: TRBV5-4
clone_size: NA
d_call: TRBD1
cdr3_nt: TGTGCCAGCAGCTCCGCCGGGACAGTCAATGAGCAGTTCTTC
cdr3_aa: CASSSAGTVNEQFF

j_call: TRBJ2-7
v_call: TRBV5-1
clone_size: NA
d_call: NA
cdr3_nt: TGCGCCAGCACCCCCGGACAGACCTACGAGCAGTACTTC
cdr3_aa: CASTPGQTYEQYF

j_call: TRBJ2-2
v_call: TRBV5-1
clone_size: NA
d_call: TRBD1
cdr3_nt: TGCGCCAGCACCCAAAGGACAGGGGGCTACACCGGGGAGCTGTTTTTT
cdr3_aa: CASTQRTGGYTGELFF

j_call: TRBJ1-1
v_call: TRBV7-9
clone_size: NA
d_call: NA
cdr3_nt: TGTGCCAGCAGCTCCTACCCGAGGGTGGAAGCTTTCTTT
cdr3_aa: CASSSYPRVEAFF

j_call: TRBJ1-1
v_call: TRBV3-1/TRBV3-2
clone_size: NA
d_call: NA
cdr3_nt: TGTGCCAGCAGCCAACAGGGCAACACTGAAGCTTTCTTT
cdr3_aa: CASSQQGNTEAFF

j_call: TRBJ1-2
v_call: TRBV3-1/TRBV3-2
clone_size: NA
d_call: NA
cdr3_nt: TGTGCCAGCAGCCGGACAGTTGAGTATGGCTACACCTTC
cdr3_aa: CASSRTVEYGYTF

j_call: TRBJ2-3
v_call: TRBV6-5
clone_size: NA
d_call: NA
cdr3_nt: TGTGCCAGCAGTTACGGCTCCCACAATACGCAGTATTTT
cdr3_aa: CASSYGSHNTQYF

j_call: TRBJ2-4
v_call: TRBV7-9
clone_size: NA
d_call: NA
cdr3_nt: TGTGCCAGCAGCTCCGGACTCGTACCCTCCCTAGCCAAAAACATTCAGTACTTC
cdr3_aa: CASSSGLVPSLAKNIQYF

j_call: TRBJ1-5
v_call: TRBV2
clone_size: few
d_call: NA
cdr3_nt: TGTGCCAGCAGTCAGGAATCAAAAGGCGATCAGCCCCAGCATTTT
cdr3_aa: CASSQESKGDQPQHF

j_call: TRBJ2-7
v_call: TRBV18
clone_size: many
d_call: TRBD2
cdr3_nt: TGTGCCAGCTCACCACGGCAACTAGCGGGGGTACGCCAAAAAACCTACGAGCAGTACTTC
cdr3_aa: CASSPRQLAGVRQKTYEQYF

j_call: TRBJ1-6
v_call: TRBV7-9
clone_size: NA
d_call: NA
cdr3_nt: TGTGCCAGCAGCATGCAGGCGAATAATTCACCCCTCCACTTT
cdr3_aa: CASSMQANNSPLHF

j_call: TRBJ1-1
v_call: TRBV11-2
clone_size: NA
d_call: TRBD1
cdr3_nt: TGTGCCAGCAGCCCGGGACAGATGAACACTGAAGCTTTCTTT
cdr3_aa: CASSPGQMNTEAFF